Sequencing of this T cell receptor (beta chain) was carried out in a study of T-cell reconstitution after alpha-beta-depleted transplantation in children. The CDR3 consists of 15 residues. The V gene's germline CDR1 is SNHLY and CDR2 FYNNEI. In this sample, this clonotype turned up once. At one boundary the junction diverges from the germline segment, which might be a read error. For TCRbeta, the library was prepared with unique molecular identifiers. TCRdb reanalysed the PCR reads using MiXCR and keeps one entry per CDR3 protein. Of approximately 88,000 distinct CDR3 sequences listed, 12% are singletons.

This sequence originates from a human donor who donated a stem cell graft to a child with inherited bone marrow failure. The sequenced sample was PBMCs from the stem cell graft donor, obtained from the stem cell graft. The chain is built from TRBV2 and TRBJ1-2; D is unclear. CDR3 amino acids: CAISELLRPSYGYTF. CDR3 nucleotide sequence: TGTGCCATCAGTGAACTACTCCGGCCTTCCTATGGCTACACCTTC.